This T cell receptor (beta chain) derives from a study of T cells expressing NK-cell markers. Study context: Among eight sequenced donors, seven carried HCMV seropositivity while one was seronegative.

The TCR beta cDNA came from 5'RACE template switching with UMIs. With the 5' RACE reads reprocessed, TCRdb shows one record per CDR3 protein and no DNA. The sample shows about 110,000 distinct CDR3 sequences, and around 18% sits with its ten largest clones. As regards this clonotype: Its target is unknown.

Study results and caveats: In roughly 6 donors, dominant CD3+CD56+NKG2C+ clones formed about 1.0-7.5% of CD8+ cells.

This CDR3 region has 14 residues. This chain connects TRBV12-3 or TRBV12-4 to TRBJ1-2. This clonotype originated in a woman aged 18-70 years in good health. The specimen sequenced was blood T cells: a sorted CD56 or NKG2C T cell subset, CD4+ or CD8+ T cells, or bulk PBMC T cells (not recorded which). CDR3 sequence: CASSPGPTSYGYTF.